Below are 9 T cell receptor beta chains sequenced from a single sample in a study of OX40 agonist ivuxolimab in advanced cancers. Library method: the immunoSEQ multiplex PCR assay. The source is immuneACCESS, and TCRdb retained only in-frame sequences with V and J called. Part of the clones is not carried over; for the studies checked, unresolved V genes explain less than half of this, and the remainder is unexplained. The sample includes tens of thousands of clones, with 81% observed a single time. About 20% of the sample is held by the ten biggest clonotypes. This specimen consisted of CD4+ or CD8+ T cells sorted from blood, obtained in a trial of the OX40 agonist ivuxolimab. The receptor source for this set is an adult with an advanced solid tumor such as melanoma, head and neck, liver or kidney cancer.

The rearrangement uses TRBV7-9 and TRBJ1-2, with D possibly matching TRBD1 (5 bases). With 8 bases removed from V and 4 bases from J, the gap between germline ends came to 23 bases. Germline V lookup: CDR1 SEHNR, CDR2 FQNEAQ (reference sequence). The CDR3 loop spans 16 amino acids. The CDR3 nucleotides read TGTGCCAGCCGCCCCCCACTTGGTCAGGGCCTCTATGGCTACACCTTC. This codes for CASRPPLGQGLYGYTF.

As regards this clone: Additional DNA sequences in this sample encode the identical CDR3. V gene TRBV5-4 combines with J gene TRBJ2-7; D is perhaps TRBD2 (5 bases). The CDR3 totals 12 residues. Trimming shortened V by 2 bases and J by 3 bases, and 6 bases separated the two germline ends. Germline CDR1 reads SGHNT; CDR2 reads YYREEE (reference sequence). The chain's CDR3 is CASSLGGYEQYF. Written as DNA, the CDR3 is TGTGCCAGCAGCTTAGGAGGCTACGAGCAGTACTTC. The full variable domain, rest sourced from reference TRBV5-4 and TRBJ2-7, is ETGVTQSPTHLIKTRGQQVTLRCSSQSGHNTVSWYQQALGQGPQFIFQYYREEENGRGNFPPRFSGLQFPNYSSELNVNALELDDSALYLCASSLGGYEQYFGPGTRLTVT.

J is TRBJ2-5 and V is TRBV11-2; D unresolved. The J call may be wrong; the DNA end is better matched by TRBJ2-7. CDR1 and CDR2 from the germline V gene are SGHAT and FQNNGV. The CDR3 runs 13 residues. The CDR3 DNA sequence: TGTGCCAGCAGCTTAGGCCCAGTCTACGAGCAGTACTTC. Amino acids: CASSLGPVYEQYF.

This clone was observed a single time. The rearrangement joins TRBV4-1 to TRBJ2-1; no firm D call. The V end was cut by 0 bases, the J end by 10 bases, with 10 bases between. Germline V lookup: CDR1 MGHRA, CDR2 YSYEKL. The length of the CDR3 is 13 residues. The CDR3 region is CASSQDPVGEQFF. The CDR3 DNA sequence: TGCGCCAGCAGCCAAGATCCAGTCGGAGAGCAGTTCTTC.

V and J are TRBV2 and TRBJ2-1; TRBD2 aligns across 8 bases. J lost 4 bases, V lost 9 bases, and 8 bases had no gene match. From germline, CDR1 is SNHLY and CDR2 FYNNEI. The CDR3 has 14 residues. The CDR3 DNA reads as TGTGCCAGAGGGCCTAGCGGGCCGTACAATGAGCAGTTCTTC. Encoded protein: CARGPSGPYNEQFF.

This chain uses TRBV28 with TRBJ2-7; D unclear. The germline gives CDR1 MDHEN, CDR2 SYDVKM. CDR3 size: 14 residues. V was pared by 2 bases and J by 0 bases, with 8 bases between. This chain's CDR3 is CASSLGPSSYEQYF. CDR3 sequence (DNA): TGTGCCAGCAGTTTAGGTCCGAGCTCCTACGAGCAGTACTTC. Full variable domain (rest looked up from reference TRBV28 and TRBJ2-7): DVKVTQSSRYLVKRTGEKVFLECVQDMDHENMFWYRQDPGLGLRLIYFSYDVKMKEKGDIPEGYSVSREKKERFSLILESASTNQTSMYLCASSLGPSSYEQYFGPGTRLTVT.

This chain joins TRBV27 and TRBJ2-1; the match to TRBD2 covers 15 bases. From germline, CDR1 is MNHEY and CDR2 SMNVEV (reference sequence). The J segment lost 10 bases and the V segment lost 1 base, leaving 8 bases of the junction unmatched. The CDR3 covers 17 residues. The chain's CDR3 is CASSLYGGLAGGSEQFF. The CDR3 DNA is TGTGCCAGCAGTTTATATGGGGGACTAGCGGGAGGTAGCGAGCAGTTCTTC.

This clone occurred a few times. The CDR3 spells CASSLLGVLAGELFF. CDR3 bases: TGTGCCAGTAGTTTATTAGGAGTTCTAGCCGGGGAGCTGTTTTTT. The chain links TRBV19 to TRBJ2-2; D call uncertain. In germline, CDR1 is LNHDA, CDR2 SQIVND (reference sequence). V was shortened by 5 bases and J by 6 bases, with 16 bases between the two germline ends. This CDR3 has 15 residues. The variable domain in full, completed from reference TRBV19 and TRBJ2-2, reads DGGITQSPKYLFRKEGQNVTLSCEQNLNHDAMYWYRQDPGQGLRLIYYSQIVNDFQKGDIAEGYSVSREKKESFPLTVTSAQKNPTAFYLCASSLLGVLAGELFFGEGSRLTVL.

The rearrangement joins TRBV29-1 to TRBJ1-2; tentatively, D is TRBD1 (5 bases). V was shortened by 6 bases and J by 4 bases, with 9 bases between the two germline ends. The germline gives CDR1 SQVTM, CDR2 ANQGSEA. This CDR3 has 11 residues. The CDR3 DNA follows: TGCAGCGTACCGGGACTCTATGGCTACACCTTC. Its protein is CSVPGLYGYTF.